This T cell receptor (beta chain) was profiled in a study of blood T cells in healthy people across ages. Notes on this clonotype: Its antigen is undetermined.

Overall study findings and caveats: Per million T cells, TCR beta diversity dropped about linearly as age rose. From one million sequenced T cells, diversity estimates were lower bounds. Donors of long life had a larger count of naive CD4+ cells and greater diversity than aged donors.

Then a second PCR, running about 6 to 11 cycles, was carried out with a sample-barcoded 5' primer and a J-beta primer mix. The template-switch adaptor, which had 12 random nucleotides, put a tag on each cDNA molecule. TCRdb fed the 5' RACE reads into MiXCR, producing one record per CDR3 protein. Among hundreds of thousands of distinct CDR3 sequences listed, 40% to 50% were seen once. The CDR3 is 15 residues long. Germline V CDR1 and CDR2: MNHEY, SVGEGT. The rearrangement links TRBV6-2 or TRBV6-3 to TRBJ2-5; 8 bases match TRBD2. The J call may be incorrect, as the DNA end agrees better with TRBJ2-7. The TCR comes from a man in his fifties or sixties in good health. Material: blood. CDR3 amino acids: CASSPPGTSANEQYF. Written as DNA, the CDR3 is TGTGCCAGCAGTCCCCCCGGGACTAGTGCCAACGAGCAGTACTTC.